The rows below give T cell receptor beta chains drawn from one sample of a study. Via MiXCR, TCRdb re-called the 5' RACE reads, giving one row per CDR3 protein. This table has about 42,000 distinct CDR3 sequences, 25% to 35% appearing once. Sequenced: tumor-infiltrating memory CD4+ T cells sorted from the breast tumor. These receptors were obtained from a female donor with breast cancer. CDR3s include the opening cysteine and the closing phenylalanine or tryptophan. A D gene is named only where the DNA matches it firmly. Size is stated for part of the rows, as once, few or many counts, or as a class when the clone is expanded.

. | 13 | TRBJ2-2 | . | TRBV12-3/TRBV12-4 | CASSSSATGELFF | TGTGCCAGCAGTTCTTCAGCGACCGGGGAGCTGTTTTTT
. | 16 | TRBJ2-2 | . | TRBV5-1 | CASSLVGVGNTGELFF | TGCGCCAGCAGCTTGGTCGGGGTGGGGAACACCGGGGAGCTGTTTTTT
once | 12 | TRBJ2-7 | . | TRBV10-3 | CAILTGSYEQYF | TGTGCCATATTAACAGGTTCCTACGAGCAGTACTTC
many | 15 | TRBJ2-3 | . | TRBV24-1 | CATSDASVVTDTQYF | TGTGCCACCAGTGACGCCTCCGTGGTCACAGATACGCAGTATTTT
many | 16 | TRBJ2-7 | . | TRBV4-2 | CASSLYNQGYSYEQYF | TGTGCCAGCAGCCTCTATAACCAGGGGTACTCCTACGAGCAGTACTTC
. | 14 | TRBJ2-5 | TRBD1 | TRBV6-2/TRBV6-3 | CASSDRGGQETQYF | TGTGCCAGCAGTGACAGGGGGGGTCAGGAGACCCAGTACTTC
. | 14 | TRBJ2-2 | TRBD2 | TRBV12-3/TRBV12-4 | CASVLGGSDGELFF | TGTGCCAGCGTCTTGGGGGGGTCCGACGGGGAGCTGTTTTTT
few | 16 | TRBJ1-1 | . | TRBV3-1 | CASSQSLGGENTEAFF | TGTGCCAGCAGCCAGTCTCTCGGGGGGGAGAACACTGAAGCTTTCTTT
. | 14 | TRBJ2-7 | TRBD2 | TRBV4-1 | CASSQQQREGRRYF | TGCGCCAGCAGCCAACAACAGCGGGAGGGCCGGCGGTACTTC
many | 14 | TRBJ2-7 | TRBD2 | TRBV6-1 | CASSGMTSGSLCYF | TGTGCCAGCAGCGGGATGACTAGCGGGAGCCTTTGTTACTTC
. | 16 | TRBJ1-5 | TRBD1 | TRBV5-1 | CASSAGQGGPNQPQHF | TGCGCCAGCAGCGCTGGACAGGGGGGGCCGAATCAGCCCCAGCATTTT
. | 16 | TRBJ1-3 | . | TRBV5-1 | CASSSGQLGSGNTIYF | TGCGCCAGCAGCTCTGGACAGCTCGGCTCTGGAAACACCATATATTTT
. | 14 | TRBJ1-1 | . | TRBV6-1 | CASSEATGGTEAFF | TGTGCCAGCAGTGAAGCAACCGGGGGGACTGAAGCTTTCTTT
many | 13 | TRBJ1-5 | . | TRBV12-3/TRBV12-4 | CASSEITGQPQHF | TGTGCCAGCAGTGAAATAACAGGGCAGCCCCAGCATTTT
. | 16 | TRBJ1-1 | . | TRBV12-3/TRBV12-4 | CASALGDGDTNTEAFF | TGTGCCAGCGCCCTTGGGGACGGGGACACGAACACTGAAGCTTTCTTT
. | 14 | TRBJ2-7 | TRBD1 | TRBV5-1 | CASSYRQGDYEQYF | TGCGCCAGCAGCTACCGACAGGGGGACTACGAGCAGTACTTC